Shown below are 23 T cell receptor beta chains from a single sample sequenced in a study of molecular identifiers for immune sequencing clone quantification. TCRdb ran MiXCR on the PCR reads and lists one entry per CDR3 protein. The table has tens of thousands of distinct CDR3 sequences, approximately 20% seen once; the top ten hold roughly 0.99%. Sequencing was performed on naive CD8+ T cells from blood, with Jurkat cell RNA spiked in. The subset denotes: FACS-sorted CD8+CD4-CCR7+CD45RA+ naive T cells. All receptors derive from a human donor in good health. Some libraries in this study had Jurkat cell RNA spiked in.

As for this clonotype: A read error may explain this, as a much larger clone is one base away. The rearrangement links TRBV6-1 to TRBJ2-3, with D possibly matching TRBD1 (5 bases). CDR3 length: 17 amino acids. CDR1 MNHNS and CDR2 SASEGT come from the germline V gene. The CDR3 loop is CTSSEGFVRVHGDTQYF. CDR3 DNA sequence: TGTACCAGCAGTGAAGGTTTTGTCAGGGTCCATGGAGATACGCAGTATTTT.

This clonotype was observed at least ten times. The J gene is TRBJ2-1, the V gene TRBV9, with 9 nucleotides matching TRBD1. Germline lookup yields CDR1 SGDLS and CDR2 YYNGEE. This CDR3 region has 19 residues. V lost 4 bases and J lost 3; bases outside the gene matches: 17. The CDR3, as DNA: TGTGCCAGCAGCACGCCGGGACAGGGAGGCGGGAGCAGCTACAATGAGCAGTTCTTC. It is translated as CASSTPGQGGGSSYNEQFF.

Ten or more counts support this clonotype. The CDR3 sequence is CASSLARADPTDTQYF. CDR3 DNA: TGTGCCAGCAGCTTAGCGAGGGCAGACCCCACAGATACGCAGTATTTT. The V call is TRBV7-8, the J call TRBJ2-3, with a weak D call TRBD2 (5 bases). The V gene's germline CDR1 is SGHVS and CDR2 FQNEAQ. The CDR3 runs to 16 residues. With 0 bases removed from V and 2 bases from J, the gap between germline ends came to 12 bases.

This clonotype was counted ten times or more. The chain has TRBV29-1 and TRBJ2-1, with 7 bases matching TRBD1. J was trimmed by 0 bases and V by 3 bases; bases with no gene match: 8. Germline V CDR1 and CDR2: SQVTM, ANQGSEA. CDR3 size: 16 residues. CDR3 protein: CSVDGQDRSSYNEQFF. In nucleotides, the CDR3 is TGCAGCGTTGATGGCCAGGACAGGAGCTCCTACAATGAGCAGTTCTTC.

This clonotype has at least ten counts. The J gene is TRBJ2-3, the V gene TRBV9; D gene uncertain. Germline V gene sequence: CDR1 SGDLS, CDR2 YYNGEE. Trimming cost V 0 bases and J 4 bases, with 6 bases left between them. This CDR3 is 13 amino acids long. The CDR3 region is CASSVGGADTQYF. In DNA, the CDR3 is TGTGCCAGCAGCGTAGGTGGGGCAGATACGCAGTATTTT.

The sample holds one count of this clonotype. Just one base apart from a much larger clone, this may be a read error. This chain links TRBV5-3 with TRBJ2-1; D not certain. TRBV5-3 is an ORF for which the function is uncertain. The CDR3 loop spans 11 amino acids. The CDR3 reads CASSFVKGQFF. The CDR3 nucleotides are TGTGCCAGCAGCTTCGTAAAGGGGCAGTTCTTC.

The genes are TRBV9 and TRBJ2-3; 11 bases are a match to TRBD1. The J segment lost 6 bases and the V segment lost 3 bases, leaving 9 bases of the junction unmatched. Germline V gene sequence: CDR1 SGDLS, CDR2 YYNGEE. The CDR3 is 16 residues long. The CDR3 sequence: CASSGTWTGGLDTQYF. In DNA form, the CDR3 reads TGTGCCAGCAGCGGGACCTGGACAGGGGGCTTGGATACGCAGTATTTT. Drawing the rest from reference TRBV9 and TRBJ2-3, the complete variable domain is DSGVTQTPKHLITATGQRVTLRCSPRSGDLSVYWYQQSLDQGLQFLIQYYNGEERAKGNILERFSAQQFPDLHSELNLSSLELGDSALYFCASSGTWTGGLDTQYFGPGTRLTVL.

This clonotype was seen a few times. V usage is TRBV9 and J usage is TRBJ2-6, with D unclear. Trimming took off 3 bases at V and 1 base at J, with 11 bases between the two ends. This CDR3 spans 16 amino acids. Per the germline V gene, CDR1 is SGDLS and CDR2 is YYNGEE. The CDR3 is CASSGLTKSGANVLTF. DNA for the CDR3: TGTGCCAGCAGCGGACTGACCAAATCTGGGGCCAACGTCCTGACTTTC.

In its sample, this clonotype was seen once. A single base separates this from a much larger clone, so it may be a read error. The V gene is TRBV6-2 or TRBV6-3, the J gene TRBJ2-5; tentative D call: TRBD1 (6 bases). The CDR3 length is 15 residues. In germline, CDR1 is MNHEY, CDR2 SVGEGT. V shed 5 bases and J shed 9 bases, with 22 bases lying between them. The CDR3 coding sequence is TGTGCCAGCAGTCAAATAACAGGGTCCTCCGTTGCCCAGTACTTC. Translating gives CASSQITGSSVAQYF.

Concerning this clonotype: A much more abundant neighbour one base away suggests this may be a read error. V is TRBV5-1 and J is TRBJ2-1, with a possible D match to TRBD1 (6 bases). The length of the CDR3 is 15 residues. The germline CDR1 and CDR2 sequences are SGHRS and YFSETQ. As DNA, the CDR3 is TGCGCCAGCAGCTTGGAAGGGGGTCCCTACAATGAGCAGCTCTTC. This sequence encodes CASSLEGGPYNEQLF.

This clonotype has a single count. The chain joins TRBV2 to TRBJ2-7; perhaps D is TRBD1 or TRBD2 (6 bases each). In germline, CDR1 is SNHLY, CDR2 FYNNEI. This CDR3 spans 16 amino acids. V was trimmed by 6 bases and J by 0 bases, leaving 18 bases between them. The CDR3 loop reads CASSRGPGETSYEQYF. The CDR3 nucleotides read TGTGCCAGCAGCCGGGGGCCAGGGGAAACCTCCTACGAGCAGTACTTC.

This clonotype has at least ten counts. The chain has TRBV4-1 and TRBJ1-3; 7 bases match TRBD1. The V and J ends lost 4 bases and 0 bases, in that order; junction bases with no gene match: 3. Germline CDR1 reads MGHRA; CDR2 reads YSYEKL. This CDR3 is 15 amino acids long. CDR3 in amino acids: CASSPGGPSGNTIYF. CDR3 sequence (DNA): TGCGCCAGCAGCCCAGGGGGGCCCTCTGGAAACACCATATATTTT.

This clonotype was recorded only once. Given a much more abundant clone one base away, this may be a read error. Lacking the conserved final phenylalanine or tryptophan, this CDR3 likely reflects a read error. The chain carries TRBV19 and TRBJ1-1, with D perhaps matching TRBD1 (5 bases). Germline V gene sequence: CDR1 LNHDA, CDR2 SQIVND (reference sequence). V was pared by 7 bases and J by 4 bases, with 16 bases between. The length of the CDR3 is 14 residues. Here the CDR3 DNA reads TGTGCCAGTACCTATTTCGGGGCGCCCACTGAAGCTTTCCTT. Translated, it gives CASTYFGAPTEAFL.

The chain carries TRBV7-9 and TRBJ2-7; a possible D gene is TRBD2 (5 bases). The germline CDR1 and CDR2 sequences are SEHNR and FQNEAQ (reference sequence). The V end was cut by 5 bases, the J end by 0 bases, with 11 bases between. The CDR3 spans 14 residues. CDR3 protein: CASSPGGGSYEQYF. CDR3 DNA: TGTGCCAGCAGCCCCGGAGGAGGCTCCTACGAGCAGTACTTC.

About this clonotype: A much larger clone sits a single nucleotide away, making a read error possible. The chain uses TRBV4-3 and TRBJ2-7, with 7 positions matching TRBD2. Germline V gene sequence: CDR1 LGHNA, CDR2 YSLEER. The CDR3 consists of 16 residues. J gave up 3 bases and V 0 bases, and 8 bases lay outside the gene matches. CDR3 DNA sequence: TGCGCCAGCAGCCAAGATCTCAGCGGGGAGATCTACGAGCAGTACTTC. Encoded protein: CASSQDLSGEIYEQYF.

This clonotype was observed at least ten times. CDR3 residues: CASSFPRLAATRSYEQYF. The CDR3, as DNA: TGTGCCAGCAGTTTTCCCCGGCTAGCGGCGACAAGGTCCTACGAGCAGTACTTC. The V and J genes are TRBV28 and TRBJ2-7; 7 bases agree with TRBD2. There are 18 residues in the CDR3. Germline V lookup: CDR1 MDHEN, CDR2 SYDVKM. V shed 3 bases, J shed 1 base, and the junction held 15 bases outside the gene matches. Looking up the rest from reference TRBV28 and TRBJ2-7 gives the full variable domain: DVKVTQSSRYLVKRTGEKVFLECVQDMDHENMFWYRQDPGLGLRLIYFSYDVKMKEKGDIPEGYSVSREKKERFSLILESASTNQTSMYLCASSFPRLAATRSYEQYFGPGTRLTVT.

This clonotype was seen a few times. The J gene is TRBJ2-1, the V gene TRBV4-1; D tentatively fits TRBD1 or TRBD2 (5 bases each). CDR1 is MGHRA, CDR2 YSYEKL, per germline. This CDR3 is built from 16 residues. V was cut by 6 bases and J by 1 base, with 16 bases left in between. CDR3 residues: CASSKARGRSYNEQFF. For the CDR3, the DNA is TGCGCCAGCAGTAAAGCGAGGGGTCGGTCCTACAATGAGCAGTTCTTC.

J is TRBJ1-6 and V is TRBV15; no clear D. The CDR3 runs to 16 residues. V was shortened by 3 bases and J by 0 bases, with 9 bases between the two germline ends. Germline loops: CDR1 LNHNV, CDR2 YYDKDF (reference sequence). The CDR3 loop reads CATSRTMSSYNSPLHF. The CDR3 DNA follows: TGTGCCACCAGCAGGACGATGAGCTCCTATAATTCACCCCTCCACTTT.

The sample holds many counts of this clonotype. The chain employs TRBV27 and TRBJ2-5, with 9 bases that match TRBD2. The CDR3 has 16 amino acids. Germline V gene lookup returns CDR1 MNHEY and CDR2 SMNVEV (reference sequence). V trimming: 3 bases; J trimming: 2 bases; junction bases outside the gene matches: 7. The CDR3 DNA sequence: TGTGCCAGCAGTTTTGAGGCTAGCGGGGCTCAAGAGACCCAGTACTTC. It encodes CASSFEASGAQETQYF.

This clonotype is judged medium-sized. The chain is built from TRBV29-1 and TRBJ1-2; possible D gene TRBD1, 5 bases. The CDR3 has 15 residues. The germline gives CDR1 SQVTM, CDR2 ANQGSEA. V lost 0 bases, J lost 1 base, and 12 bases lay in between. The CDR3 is CSVEDAREYNYGYTF. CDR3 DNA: TGCAGCGTTGAAGATGCCAGGGAATATAACTATGGCTACACCTTC.

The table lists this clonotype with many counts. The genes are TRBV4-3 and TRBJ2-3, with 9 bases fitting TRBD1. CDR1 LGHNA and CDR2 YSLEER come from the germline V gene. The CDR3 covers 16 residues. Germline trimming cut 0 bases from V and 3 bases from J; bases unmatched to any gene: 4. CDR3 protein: CASSQDGGQGTDTQYF. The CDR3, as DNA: TGCGCCAGCAGCCAAGATGGGGGACAGGGAACAGATACGCAGTATTTT.

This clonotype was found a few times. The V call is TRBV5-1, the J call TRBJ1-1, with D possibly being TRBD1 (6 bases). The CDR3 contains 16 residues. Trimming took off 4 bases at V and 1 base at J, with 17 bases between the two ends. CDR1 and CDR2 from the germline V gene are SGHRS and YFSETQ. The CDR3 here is CASSNPQWGQNTEAFF. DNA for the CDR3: TGCGCCAGCAGCAACCCTCAATGGGGACAGAACACTGAAGCTTTCTTT.

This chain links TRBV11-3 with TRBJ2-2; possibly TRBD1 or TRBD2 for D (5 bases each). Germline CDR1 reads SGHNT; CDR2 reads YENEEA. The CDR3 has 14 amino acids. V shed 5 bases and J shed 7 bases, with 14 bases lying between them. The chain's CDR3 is CASSRDGLSGELFF. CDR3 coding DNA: TGTGCCAGCAGCCGGGACGGACTCAGCGGGGAGCTGTTTTTT.